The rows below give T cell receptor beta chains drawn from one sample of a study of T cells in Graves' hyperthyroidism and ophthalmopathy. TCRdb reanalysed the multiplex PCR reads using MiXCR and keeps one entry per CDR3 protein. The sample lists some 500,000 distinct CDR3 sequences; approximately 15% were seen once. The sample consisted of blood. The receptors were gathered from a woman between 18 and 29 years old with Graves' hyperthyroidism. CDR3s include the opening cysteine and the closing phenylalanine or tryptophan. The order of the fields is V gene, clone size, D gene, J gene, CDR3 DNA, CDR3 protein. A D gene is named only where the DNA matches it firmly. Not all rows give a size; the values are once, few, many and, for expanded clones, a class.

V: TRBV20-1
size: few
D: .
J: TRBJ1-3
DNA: TGCAGTGCTAGTGCGAACCTTGGAAACACCATATATTTT
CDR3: CSASANLGNTIYF

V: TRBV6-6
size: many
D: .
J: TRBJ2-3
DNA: TGTGCCAGCAGTTACTCGGGAGGTCTGGCAGATACGCAGTATTTT
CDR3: CASSYSGGLADTQYF

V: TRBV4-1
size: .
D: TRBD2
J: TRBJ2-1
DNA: TGCACCAGCAGCCGCGGGACTAGCTACAATGAGCAGTTCTTC
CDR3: CTSSRGTSYNEQFF

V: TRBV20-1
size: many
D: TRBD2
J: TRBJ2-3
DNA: TGCAGTGCTAGCTCGTATCGGGAGGGCCCTAATACGCAGTATTTT
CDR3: CSASSYREGPNTQYF

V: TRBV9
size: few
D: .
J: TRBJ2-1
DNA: TGTGCCAGCGACGTCGGGGCCACCTACAATGAGCAGTTCTTC
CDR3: CASDVGATYNEQFF

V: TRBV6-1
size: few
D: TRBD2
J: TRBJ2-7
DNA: TGTGCCAGCAATCGAGCGGGAAGCTACGAGCAGTACTTC
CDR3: CASNRAGSYEQYF

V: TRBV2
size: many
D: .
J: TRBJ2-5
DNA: TGTGCCAGCAGTGTCCGAGCAGAGACCCAGTACTTC
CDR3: CASSVRAETQYF

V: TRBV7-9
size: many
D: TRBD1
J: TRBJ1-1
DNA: TGTGCCAGCAGCTCGACGACAGGGGACACTGAAGCTTTCTTT
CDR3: CASSSTTGDTEAFF

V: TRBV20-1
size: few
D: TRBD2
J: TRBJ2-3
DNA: TGCAGTGCCCGTGGGACTAGTCGTCGTAGTTCGCAGTATTTT
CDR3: CSARGTSRRSSQYF

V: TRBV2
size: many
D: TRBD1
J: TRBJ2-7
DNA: TGTGCCAGCTATTACACTTCAGGGGGCTCAGCTGACTACGAGCAGTACTTC
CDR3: CASYYTSGGSADYEQYF

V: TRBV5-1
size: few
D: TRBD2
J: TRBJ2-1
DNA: TGCGCCAGCAGCTTGGCCCTAGCGGGCAAGACCTACAATGAGCAGTTCTTC
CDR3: CASSLALAGKTYNEQFF

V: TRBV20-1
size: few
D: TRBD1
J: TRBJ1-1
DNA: TGCAGTGCGCCGATCCCAGGGGGCCCTGAAGCTTTCTTT
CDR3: CSAPIPGGPEAFF

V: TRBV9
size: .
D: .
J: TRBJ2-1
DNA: TGTGCCAGCAGCGTAGTTGAGAGCTCCTACAATGAGCAGTTCTTC
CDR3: CASSVVESSYNEQFF

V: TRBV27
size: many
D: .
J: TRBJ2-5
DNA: TGTGCCAGCAGCGGGGGAGCTAAACAAGAGACCCAGTACTTC
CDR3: CASSGGAKQETQYF

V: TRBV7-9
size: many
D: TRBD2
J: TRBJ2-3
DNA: TGTGCCAGCAGTAATCCTGCCGGCGGGAGCGGTGATACGCAGTATTTT
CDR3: CASSNPAGGSGDTQYF